This T cell receptor (beta chain) was captured in a study of blood T cell repertoires in COVID-19. Whole-study context: COVID-19 samples collected from the United States, Italy and Spain covered acute and convalescent phases. PBMCs, B-cell-depleted T cells, or T cells were the source of the cDNA or gDNA that made up the material.

Profiled with immunoSEQ multiplex PCR; TCRdb holds only in-frame clones, not every one. The data hold about 36,000 clones, with 81% observed a single time. Trimming took 2 bases from V and 5 from J; bases not matched to a gene: 1. This CDR3 contains 14 residues. Germline lookup yields CDR1 KGHSH and CDR2 LQKENI. The J gene is TRBJ2-4, the V gene TRBV18, with TRBD1 matching 9 bases. Sequenced: peripheral blood. This sequence was found in a human donor in a cohort sampled during active or convalescent COVID-19. The donor label of this sample is uncertain. In DNA, the CDR3 is TGTGCCAGCTCACCAAGGACAGGGGAAAACATTCAGTACTTC. Translated: CASSPRTGENIQYF. Filled out from reference TRBV18 and TRBJ2-4, the complete variable domain reads NAGVMQNPRHLVRRRGQEARLRCSPMKGHSHVYWYRQLPEEGLKFMVYLQKENIIDESGMPKERFSAEFPKEGPSILRIQQVVRGDSAAYFCASSPRTGENIQYFGAGTRLSVL.